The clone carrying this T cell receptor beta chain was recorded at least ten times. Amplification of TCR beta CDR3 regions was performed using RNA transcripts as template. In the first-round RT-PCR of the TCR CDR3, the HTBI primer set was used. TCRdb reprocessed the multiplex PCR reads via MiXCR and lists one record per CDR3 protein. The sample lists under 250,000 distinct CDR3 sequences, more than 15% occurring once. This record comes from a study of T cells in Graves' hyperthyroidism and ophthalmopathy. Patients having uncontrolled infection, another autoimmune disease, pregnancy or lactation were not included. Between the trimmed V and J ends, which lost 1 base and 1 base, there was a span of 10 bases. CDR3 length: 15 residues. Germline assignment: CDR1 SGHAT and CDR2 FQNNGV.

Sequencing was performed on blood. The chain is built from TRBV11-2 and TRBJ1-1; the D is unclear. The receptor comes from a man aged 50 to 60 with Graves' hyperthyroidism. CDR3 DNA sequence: TGTGCCAGCAGCTTAGCTTGGACGGAGAACACTGAAGCTTTCTTT. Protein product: CASSLAWTENTEAFF.